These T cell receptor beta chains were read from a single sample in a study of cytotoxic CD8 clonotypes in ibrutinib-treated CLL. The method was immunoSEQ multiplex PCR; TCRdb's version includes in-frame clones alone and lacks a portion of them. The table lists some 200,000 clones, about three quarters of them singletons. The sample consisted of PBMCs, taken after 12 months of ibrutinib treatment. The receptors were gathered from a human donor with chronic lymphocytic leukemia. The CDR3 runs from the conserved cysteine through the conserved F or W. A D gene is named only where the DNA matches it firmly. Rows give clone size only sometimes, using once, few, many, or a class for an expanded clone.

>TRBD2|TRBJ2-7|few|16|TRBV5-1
TGCGCCAGCAGCCCCCAGACTAGCGGGGCTTCCTACGAGCAGTACTTC
CASSPQTSGASYEQYF
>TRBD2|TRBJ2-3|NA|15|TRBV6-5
TGTGCCAGCAGCACGACTAGCGGCCTCACAGATACGCAGTATTTT
CASSTTSGLTDTQYF
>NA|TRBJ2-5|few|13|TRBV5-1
TGCGCCAGCAGCTCCTTCGACACAGAGACCCAGTACTTC
CASSSFDTETQYF
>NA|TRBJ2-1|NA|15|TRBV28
TGTGCCAGCAGTTTTGGGGAAAGCGCGTACAATGAGCAGTTCTTC
CASSFGESAYNEQFF
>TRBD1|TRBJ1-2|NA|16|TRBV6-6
TGTGCCAGCAGTACCCCTGGACAGGGGCGTCGAGAAGGCTACACCTTC
CASSTPGQGRREGYTF
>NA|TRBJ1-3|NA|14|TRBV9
TGTGCCAGCAGCGTAAGAAGCTCTGGAAACACCATATATTTT
CASSVRSSGNTIYF
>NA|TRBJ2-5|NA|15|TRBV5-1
TGCGCCAGCAGCCCAGGGACCGCGTACCAAGAGACCCAGTACTTC
CASSPGTAYQETQYF
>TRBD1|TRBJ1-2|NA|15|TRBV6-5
TGTGCCAGCAGCCCTAACGGACAGGGGAGAGAGGGCTACACCTTC
CASSPNGQGREGYTF
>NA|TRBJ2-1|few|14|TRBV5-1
TGCGCCAGCAGCTCAAGGACTAAGGACAATGAGCAGTTCTTC
CASSSRTKDNEQFF
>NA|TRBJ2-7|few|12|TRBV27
TGTGCCAGCAGTTTCGCAGGGATCGAGCAGTACTTC
CASSFAGIEQYF
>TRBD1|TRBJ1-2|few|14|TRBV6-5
TGTGCCAGCACCACAGGGGGAGTAATGGGTGGCTACACCTTC
CASTTGGVMGGYTF
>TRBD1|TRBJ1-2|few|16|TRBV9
TGTGCCAGCAGCCCACAAAGGATCGGGACAGGGTATGGCTACACCTTC
CASSPQRIGTGYGYTF
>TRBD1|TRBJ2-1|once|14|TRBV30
TGTGCCTGGAGTCCCGGGACAGGGGCGAGAGAGCAGTTCTTC
CAWSPGTGAREQFF
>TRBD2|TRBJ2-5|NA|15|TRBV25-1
TGTGCCAGCAGTGACCTAGCGGTGGTACAAGAGACCCAGTACTTC
CASSDLAVVQETQYF
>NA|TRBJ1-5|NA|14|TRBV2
TGTGCCAGCAGCTCTGAATTGGGCAATCAGCCCCAGCATTTT
CASSSELGNQPQHF
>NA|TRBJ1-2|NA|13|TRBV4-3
TGCGCCAGCAGCCAAGATCTGTCCGGAGGCTACACCTTC
CASSQDLSGGYTF
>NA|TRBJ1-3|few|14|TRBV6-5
TGTGCCAGCAGTTCTACAGGCTCTGGAAACACCATATATTTT
CASSSTGSGNTIYF
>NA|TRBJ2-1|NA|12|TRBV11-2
TGTGCCAGCAGCAGTATAGACAATGAGCAGTTCTTC
CASSSIDNEQFF
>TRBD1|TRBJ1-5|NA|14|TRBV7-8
TGTGCCAGCAGCTTTGGACAGGGAGGTCAGCCCCAGCATTTT
CASSFGQGGQPQHF
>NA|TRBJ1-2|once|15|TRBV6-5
TGTGCCAGCAGTACCCTCAAGTTCTTCCGTTATGGCTACACCTTC
CASSTLKFFRYGYTF
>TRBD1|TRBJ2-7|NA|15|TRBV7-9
TGTGCCAGCAGCTTCTCCGGGACAGCACCCTACGAGCAGTACTTC
CASSFSGTAPYEQYF
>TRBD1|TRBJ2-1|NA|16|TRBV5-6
TGTGCCAGCAGCCTTTTAGACAGGGACATATACAATGAGCAGTTCTTC
CASSLLDRDIYNEQFF
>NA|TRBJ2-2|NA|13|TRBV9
TGTGCCAGCAGCGTAGCCTCCGACGGGGAGCTGTTTTTT
CASSVASDGELFF
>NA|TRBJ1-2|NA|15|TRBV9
TGTGCCAGCAGCGTAGGACAGCGGTCTAACTATGGCTACACCTTC
CASSVGQRSNYGYTF
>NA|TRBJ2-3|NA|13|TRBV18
TGTGCCAGCTCACCCTTACCGGGAGATACGCAGTATTTT
CASSPLPGDTQYF
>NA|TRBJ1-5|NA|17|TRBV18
TGTGCCAGCTCACCACCGGGATCCGGGGGAAGCAATCAGCCCCAGCATTTT
CASSPPGSGGSNQPQHF